The clone carrying this T cell receptor (beta chain) was counted a single time. What it binds is unknown. Trimming shortened V by 10 bases and J by 5 bases, and 14 bases separated the two germline ends. The CDR3 is made up of 12 amino acids. CDR1 is MDHEN, CDR2 SYDVKM, per germline. This table comes from immunoSEQ multiplex PCR, and its TCRdb copy is limited to in-frame clones, with some not included. Of roughly 2,500,000 clones in the sample, approximately 93% were seen once. This sample is part of a study of shared clonotypes between healthy human individuals. General study points: The naive CD4 repertoires of a handful of donors were compared, and around 5% of clonotypes were shared.

V is TRBV28 and J is TRBJ1-2; the D is unclear. The source is a man in his late teens or twenties in good health. Some clones in this sample may be carry-over from other donors' samples. The sequencing input was naive CD4+ T cells from PBMCs. Subset given: CD45RA+ positively selected. The CDR3 spells CAIRLGSYGYTF. In nucleotides, the CDR3 is TGTGCCATCCGGCTTGGGTCTTATGGCTACACCTTC.